This TCR beta chain came from a study of vaccination effects on CD4 cells after COVID-19. Overall study context: It was a median of 72 days after the second dose that post-vaccine samples were obtained.

Germline CDR1 and CDR2: SGHVS and FQNEAQ. V was pared by 5 bases and J by 7 bases, with 23 bases between. The CDR3 contains 16 residues. Data came from immunoSEQ multiplex PCR; TCRdb stores just in-frame clones and leaves some out. The sample consists of about 29,000 clones, roughly 74% of them appearing once. A word on this clone: Its antigen is unknown.

CD4+ T cells specific for antigen were expanded with viral peptide pools by the ViraFEST assay before sequencing. When around nine days of culture had elapsed, CD4+ T cells were isolated. As their vaccination, participants received two doses of either BNT162b2 or mRNA-1273. Half-medium exchanges with IL-2 medium took place on days 3 and 7. The rearrangement uses TRBV7-8 and TRBJ1-2; a weak D match, TRBD1 (5 bases). The clonotype comes from a human donor who received a COVID-19 vaccine. Source: CD4+ T cells from PBMCs cultured with HCoV-OC43 spike peptides, taken after COVID-19 vaccination. The sample's subset: HCoV-OC43 spike overlapping peptide pool stimulation. This CDR3 is CASSQGNGGISAGYTF. CDR3 bases: TGTGCCAGCAGCCAGGGAAATGGGGGAATCAGTGCTGGCTACACCTTC.